A selection of T cell receptor beta chains follows, all from one sample in a study of T-cell memory formation after mild COVID-19. MiXCR, applied by TCRdb to the 5' RACE reads, yields one record per CDR3 protein. The sample lists 350,000 to 450,000 distinct CDR3 sequences; around 14% were seen once. The sequenced material came from PBMCs or a T cell subset sorted from them (not recorded which). The receptors stem from a man aged 18 to 30 who had mild COVID-19 (a few samples of this study predate the infection). Cell type and time point are not known. Each CDR3 is given with its conserved first and last residue. D genes are given only for firm matches. Size is omitted from some rows. Given values are once, few, many or a class for expanded clones.

v_call	clone_size	cdr3_length	d_call	j_call	cdr3_nt	cdr3_aa
TRBV10-3	few	18	.	TRBJ1-6	TGTGCCATCAGTGAGTCGATCCTTCCAAGCTCCTATAATTCACCCCTCCACTTT	CAISESILPSSYNSPLHF
TRBV19	.	14	TRBD2	TRBJ2-7	TGTGCCACCAGGGGGCTAGCGGGGGGAAACGAGCAGTACTTC	CATRGLAGGNEQYF
TRBV4-1	few	14	.	TRBJ2-3	TGCGCCAGCAGCCAACGGCAGCGCACAGATACGCAGTATTTT	CASSQRQRTDTQYF
TRBV4-3	.	13	TRBD2	TRBJ2-7	TGCGCCAGCAGCCGCCTAGCGGGGCTAGAGCAGTACTTC	CASSRLAGLEQYF
TRBV11-2	few	14	.	TRBJ2-3	TGTGCCAGCAGCCGACTTACCCTCACAGATACGCAGTATTTT	CASSRLTLTDTQYF
TRBV9	.	14	.	TRBJ2-5	TGTGCCAGCAGCGTAGGGCGTAGGAAAGAGACCCAGTACTTC	CASSVGRRKETQYF
TRBV12-3/TRBV12-4	many	13	TRBD1	TRBJ1-5	TGTGCCAGCAGGGGGACAGGGGATCAGCCCCAGCATTTT	CASRGTGDQPQHF
TRBV5-1	few	17	.	TRBJ2-7	TGCGCCAGCAGCTTTAGGGCCCCCCGCAAAAGCTCCTACGAGCAGTACTTC	CASSFRAPRKSSYEQYF
TRBV7-2	many	13	TRBD2	TRBJ2-5	TGTGCCACCCGGGGGGGGCGTTCTGCGACCCAGTACTTC	CATRGGRSATQYF
TRBV5-1	many	12	.	TRBJ2-7	TGCGCCAGCAGCTTGGGGTCGAGGGAGCAGTACTTC	CASSLGSREQYF
TRBV27	few	14	.	TRBJ1-1	TGTGCCAGCAGTTTATCGGCAGGGACCACTGAAGCTTTCTTT	CASSLSAGTTEAFF
TRBV14	once	16	TRBD1	TRBJ2-6	TGTGCCAGCAGCCCGCGACAGGGGCCTGGGGCCAACGTCCTGACTTTC	CASSPRQGPGANVLTF
TRBV4-1	few	15	.	TRBJ1-5	TGCGCCAGCAGCCAAGGGGGAGGCGGAAATCAGCCCCAGCATTTT	CASSQGGGGNQPQHF
TRBV29-1	few	14	.	TRBJ2-7	TGCAGCGTTCTAACCCCCATGGCCGGCTACGAGCAGTACTTC	CSVLTPMAGYEQYF
TRBV3-1	few	12	.	TRBJ2-5	TGTGCCAGCAGCCAAGTTTCAGAGACCCAGTACTTC	CASSQVSETQYF
TRBV12-3/TRBV12-4	.	15	.	TRBJ2-3	TGTGCCAGCAGTTGGGGGGGGGCCAGCACAGATACGCAGTATTTT	CASSWGGASTDTQYF
TRBV6-2/TRBV6-3	few	12	.	TRBJ2-3	TGTGCCAGCAGTTACTTAGCAGATACGCAGTATTTT	CASSYLADTQYF
TRBV9	.	15	.	TRBJ2-2	TGTGCCAGCAGCGTAGAGGGGGTTCACACCGGGGAGCTGTTTTTT	CASSVEGVHTGELFF
TRBV7-9	few	15	.	TRBJ2-4	TGTGCCAGCAGCCCCCAGGGCGCAGCCAAAAACATTCAGTACTTC	CASSPQGAAKNIQYF
TRBV5-1	few	14	.	TRBJ1-1	TGCGCCAGCAGCTTAGGGGAGATGAACACTGAAGCTTTCTTT	CASSLGEMNTEAFF
TRBV7-2	.	16	.	TRBJ2-7	TGTGCCAGCAGCCCCGCCGGGGTAACGAGCTCCTACGAGCAGTACTTC	CASSPAGVTSSYEQYF
TRBV6-2/TRBV6-3	few	13	TRBD1	TRBJ1-1	TGTGCCAGCCGACAGGGGGCCAGTGGTGAAGCTTTCTTT	CASRQGASGEAFF
TRBV11-2	.	14	.	TRBJ2-3	TGTGCCAGCAGCCCCCTTGGTCGCACAGATACGCAGTATTTT	CASSPLGRTDTQYF
TRBV9	many	15	TRBD1	TRBJ1-6	TGTGCCAGCAGCGGCCGGGACAGGTTAAACTCACCCCTCCACTTT	CASSGRDRLNSPLHF